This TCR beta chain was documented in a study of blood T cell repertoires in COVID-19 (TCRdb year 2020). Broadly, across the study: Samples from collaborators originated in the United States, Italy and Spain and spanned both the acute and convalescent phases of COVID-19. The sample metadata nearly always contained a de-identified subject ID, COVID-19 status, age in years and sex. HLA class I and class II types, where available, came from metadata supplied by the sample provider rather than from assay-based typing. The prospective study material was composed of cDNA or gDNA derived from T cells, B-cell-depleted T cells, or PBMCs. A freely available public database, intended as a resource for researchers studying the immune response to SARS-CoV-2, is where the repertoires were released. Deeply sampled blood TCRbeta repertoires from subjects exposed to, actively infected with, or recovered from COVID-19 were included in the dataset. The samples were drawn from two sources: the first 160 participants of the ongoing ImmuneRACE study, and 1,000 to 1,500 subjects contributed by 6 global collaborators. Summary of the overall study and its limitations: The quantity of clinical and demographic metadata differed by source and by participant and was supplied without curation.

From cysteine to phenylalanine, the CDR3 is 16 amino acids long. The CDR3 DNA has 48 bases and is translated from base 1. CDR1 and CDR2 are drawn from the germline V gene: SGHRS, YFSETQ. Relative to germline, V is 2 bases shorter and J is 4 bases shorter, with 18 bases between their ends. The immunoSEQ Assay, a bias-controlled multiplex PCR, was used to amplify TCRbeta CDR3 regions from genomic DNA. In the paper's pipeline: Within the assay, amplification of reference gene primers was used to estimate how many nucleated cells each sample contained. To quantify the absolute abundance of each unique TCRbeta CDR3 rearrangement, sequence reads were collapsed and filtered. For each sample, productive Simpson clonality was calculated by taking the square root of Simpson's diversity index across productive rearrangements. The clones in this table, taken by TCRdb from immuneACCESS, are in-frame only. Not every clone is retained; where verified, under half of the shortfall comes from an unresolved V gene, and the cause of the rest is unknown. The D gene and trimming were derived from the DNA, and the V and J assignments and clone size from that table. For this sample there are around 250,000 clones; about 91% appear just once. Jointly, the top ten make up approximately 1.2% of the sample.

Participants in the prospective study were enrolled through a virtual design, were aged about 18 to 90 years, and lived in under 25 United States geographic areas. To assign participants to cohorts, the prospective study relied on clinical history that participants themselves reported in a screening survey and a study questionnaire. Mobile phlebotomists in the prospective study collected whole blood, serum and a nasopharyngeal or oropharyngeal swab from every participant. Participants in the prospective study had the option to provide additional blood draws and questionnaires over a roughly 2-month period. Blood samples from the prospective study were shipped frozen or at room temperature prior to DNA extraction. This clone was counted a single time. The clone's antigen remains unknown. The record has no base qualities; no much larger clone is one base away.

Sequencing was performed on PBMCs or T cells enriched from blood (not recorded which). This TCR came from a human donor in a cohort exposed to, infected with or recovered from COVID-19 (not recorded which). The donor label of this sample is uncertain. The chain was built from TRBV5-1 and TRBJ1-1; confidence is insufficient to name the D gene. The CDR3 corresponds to CASSFSGPRTFTEAFF. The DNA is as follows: TGCGCCAGCAGCTTTAGTGGGCCCCGGACTTTCACTGAAGCTTTCTTT.